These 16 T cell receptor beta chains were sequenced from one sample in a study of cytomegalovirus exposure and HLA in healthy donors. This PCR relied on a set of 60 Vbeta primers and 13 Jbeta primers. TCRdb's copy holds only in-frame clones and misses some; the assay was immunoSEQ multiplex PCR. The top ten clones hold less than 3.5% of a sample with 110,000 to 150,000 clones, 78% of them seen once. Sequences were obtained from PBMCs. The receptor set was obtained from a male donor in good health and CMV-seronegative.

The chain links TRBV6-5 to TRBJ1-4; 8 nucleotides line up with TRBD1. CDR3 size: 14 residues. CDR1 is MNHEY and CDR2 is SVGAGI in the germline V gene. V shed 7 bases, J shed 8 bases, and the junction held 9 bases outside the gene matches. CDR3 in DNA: TGTGCCAGCAAGCTCAGGGGGCCGGGGGAAAAACTGTTTTTT. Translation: CASKLRGPGEKLFF.

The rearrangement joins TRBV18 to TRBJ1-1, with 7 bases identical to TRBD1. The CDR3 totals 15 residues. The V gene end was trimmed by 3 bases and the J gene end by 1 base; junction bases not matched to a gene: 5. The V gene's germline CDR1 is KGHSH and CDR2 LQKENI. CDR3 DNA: TGTGCCAGCTCACCTTCGACAGGGACGAACACTGAAGCTTTCTTT. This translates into CASSPSTGTNTEAFF.

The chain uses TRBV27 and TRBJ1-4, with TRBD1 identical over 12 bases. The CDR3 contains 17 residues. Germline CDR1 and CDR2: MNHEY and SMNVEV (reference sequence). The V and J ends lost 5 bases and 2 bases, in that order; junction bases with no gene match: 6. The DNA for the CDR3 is TGTGCCAGCAGTCGCCGGGACAGGGGGCCCACTAATGAAAAACTGTTTTTT. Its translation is CASSRRDRGPTNEKLFF.

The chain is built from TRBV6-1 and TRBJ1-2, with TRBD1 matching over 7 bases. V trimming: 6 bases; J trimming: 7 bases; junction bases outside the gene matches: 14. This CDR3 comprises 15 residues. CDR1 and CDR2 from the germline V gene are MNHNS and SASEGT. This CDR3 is CASSPFIEGAGGYTF. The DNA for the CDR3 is TGTGCCAGCAGCCCTTTTATTGAGGGGGCTGGTGGCTACACCTTC.

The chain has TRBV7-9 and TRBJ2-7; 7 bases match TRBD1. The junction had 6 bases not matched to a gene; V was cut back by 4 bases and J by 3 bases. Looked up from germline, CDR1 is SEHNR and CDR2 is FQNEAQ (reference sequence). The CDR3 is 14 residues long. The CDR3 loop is CASSSPGGNYEQYF. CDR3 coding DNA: TGTGCCAGCAGCTCGCCAGGGGGAAACTACGAGCAGTACTTC.

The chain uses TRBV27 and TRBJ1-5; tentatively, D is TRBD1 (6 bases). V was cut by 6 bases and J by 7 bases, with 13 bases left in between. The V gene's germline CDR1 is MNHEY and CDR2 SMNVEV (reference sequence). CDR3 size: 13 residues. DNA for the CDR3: TGTGCCAGCAGGGCGAACAGGGACCAGCCCCAGCATTTT. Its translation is CASRANRDQPQHF.

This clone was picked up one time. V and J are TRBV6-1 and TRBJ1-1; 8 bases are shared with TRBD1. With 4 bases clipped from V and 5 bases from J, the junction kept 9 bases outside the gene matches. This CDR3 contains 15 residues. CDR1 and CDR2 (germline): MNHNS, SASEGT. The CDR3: CASSVGQGRGTEAFF. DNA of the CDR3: TGTGCCAGCAGTGTAGGACAGGGAAGGGGTACTGAAGCTTTCTTT.

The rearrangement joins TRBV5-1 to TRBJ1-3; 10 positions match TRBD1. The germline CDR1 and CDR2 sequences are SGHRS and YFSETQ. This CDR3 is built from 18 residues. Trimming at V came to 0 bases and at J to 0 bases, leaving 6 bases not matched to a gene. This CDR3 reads CASSLAGGQGFSGNTIYF. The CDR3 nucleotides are TGCGCCAGCAGCTTGGCCGGGGGACAGGGGTTCTCTGGAAACACCATATATTTT. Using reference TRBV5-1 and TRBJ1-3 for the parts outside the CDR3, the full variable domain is KAGVTQTPRYLIKTRGQQVTLSCSPISGHRSVSWYQQTPGQGLQFLFEYFSETQRNKGNFPGRFSGRQFSNSRSEMNVSTLELGDSALYLCASSLAGGQGFSGNTIYFGEGSWLTVV.

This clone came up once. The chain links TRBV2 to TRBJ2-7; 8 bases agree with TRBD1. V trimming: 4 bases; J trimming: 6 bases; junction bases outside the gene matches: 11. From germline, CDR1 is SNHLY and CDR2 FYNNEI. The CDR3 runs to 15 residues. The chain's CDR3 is CASSVGRQGFFEQYF. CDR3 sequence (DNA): TGTGCCAGCAGTGTCGGGCGACAGGGGTTTTTCGAGCAGTACTTC.

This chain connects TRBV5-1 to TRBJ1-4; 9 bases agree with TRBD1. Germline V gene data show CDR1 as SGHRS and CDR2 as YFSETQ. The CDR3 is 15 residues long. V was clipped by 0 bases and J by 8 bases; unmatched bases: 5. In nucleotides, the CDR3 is TGCGCCAGCAGCTTGGAAACAGGGGGCACGGAAAAACTGTTTTTT. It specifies CASSLETGGTEKLFF.

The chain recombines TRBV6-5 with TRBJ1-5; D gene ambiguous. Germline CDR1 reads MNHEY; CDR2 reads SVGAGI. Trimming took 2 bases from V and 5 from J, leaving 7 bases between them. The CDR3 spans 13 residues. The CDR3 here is CASSYTRDQPQHF. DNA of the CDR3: TGTGCCAGCAGTTACACCCGGGATCAGCCCCAGCATTTT.

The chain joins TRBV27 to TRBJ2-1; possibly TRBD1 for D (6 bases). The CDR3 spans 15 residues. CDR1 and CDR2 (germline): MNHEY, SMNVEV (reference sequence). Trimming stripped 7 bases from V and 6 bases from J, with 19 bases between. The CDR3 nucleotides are TGTGCCAGCACCACCGCCGGGACACGCGGCAATGAGCAGTTCTTC. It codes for CASTTAGTRGNEQFF.

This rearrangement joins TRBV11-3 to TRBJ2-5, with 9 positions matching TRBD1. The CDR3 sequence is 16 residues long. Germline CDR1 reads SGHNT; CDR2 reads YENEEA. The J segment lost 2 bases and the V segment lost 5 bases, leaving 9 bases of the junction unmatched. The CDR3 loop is CASSIRQGDGQETQYF. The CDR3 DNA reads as TGTGCCAGCAGCATCAGACAGGGGGACGGGCAAGAGACCCAGTACTTC.

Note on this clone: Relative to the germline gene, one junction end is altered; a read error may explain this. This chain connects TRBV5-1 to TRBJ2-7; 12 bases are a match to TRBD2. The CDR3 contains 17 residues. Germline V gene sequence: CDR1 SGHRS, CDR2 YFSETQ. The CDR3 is CASCFTSGGTLTYEQYF. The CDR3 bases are TGCGCCAGCTGCTTTACTAGCGGGGGGACCCTTACCTACGAGCAGTACTTC.

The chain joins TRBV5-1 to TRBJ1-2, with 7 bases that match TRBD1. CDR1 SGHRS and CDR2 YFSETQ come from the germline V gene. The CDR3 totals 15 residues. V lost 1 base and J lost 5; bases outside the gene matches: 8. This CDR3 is CASSLLAGGQYGYTF. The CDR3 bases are TGCGCCAGCAGCTTGTTGGCAGGGGGGCAGTATGGCTACACCTTC.

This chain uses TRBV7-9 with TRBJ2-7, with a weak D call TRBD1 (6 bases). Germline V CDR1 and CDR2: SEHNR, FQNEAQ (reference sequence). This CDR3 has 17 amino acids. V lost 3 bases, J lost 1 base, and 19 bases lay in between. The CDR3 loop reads CASSLGTDSEQSYEQYF. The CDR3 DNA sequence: TGTGCCAGCAGCTTGGGGACGGACAGTGAACAGTCCTACGAGCAGTACTTC.